Included here is one T cell receptor (beta chain) sequence, with context. What it recognizes is unknown. One entry per CDR3 protein results from TCRdb running MiXCR on the 5' RACE reads. The table includes a few hundred thousand distinct CDR3 sequences, approximately 15% detected once. This record belongs to a study of T-cell memory formation after mild COVID-19. Overall study findings and caveats: Contracting clones localized mainly to CM and EM when CD4+ and mainly to EMRA when CD8+. Day 15 to 85 contracting clones showed balanced CD4/CD8; day 15 to 37 expanders favored CD4+. Memory cells collected pre-infection included some clones that later responded, suggesting cross-reactive memory joined.

The clonotype comes from a man aged 18-30 years who had mild COVID-19 (a few samples of this study predate the infection). Cell type and time point are not known. The sample consisted of PBMCs or a T cell subset sorted from them (not recorded which).

CDR3 protein: CSARAGVNTEAFF. CDR3 nucleotides: TGCAGTGCTAGAGCAGGAGTGAACACTGAAGCTTTCTTT. The V gene is TRBV20-1, the J gene TRBJ1-1, with D uncertain. V was cut by 1 base and J by 0 bases, with 6 bases left in between. CDR1 and CDR2 (germline): DFQATT, SNEGSKA (reference sequence). CDR3 size: 13 residues.